The rows below give T cell receptor beta chains drawn from one sample of a study of tumor and adjacent non-tumor tissue in lung cancer. TCRdb called the multiplex PCR reads again in MiXCR, with one record for every CDR3 protein. The sample lists tens of thousands of distinct CDR3 sequences; roughly two thirds were seen once. Sequencing was done on a sample of distant non-tumor lung tissue. These receptors were taken from a woman aged 40 to 50 with non-small cell lung cancer. Each CDR3 is given with its conserved first and last residue. D genes are given only for firm matches. The size field is filled for only some rows; it gives once, few, many or a size class.

>.|TRBV18|TRBJ2-5|.
CASSPRGVETQYF
TGTGCCAGCTCTCCTCGGGGCGTAGAGACCCAGTACTTC
>.|TRBV6-5|TRBJ2-7|.
CASSYRVGPGDEQYF
TGTGCAAGCAGTTACCGGGTGGGGCCCGGCGACGAGCAGTACTTC
>TRBD2|TRBV11-2|TRBJ2-5|once
CVISRSTSGRETQYF
TGTGTAATCAGCCGGTCCACTAGCGGGCGGGAGACCCAGTACTTC
>.|TRBV5-1|TRBJ1-1|many
CASSLAVRDRNTEAFF
TGCGCCAGCAGCTTGGCCGTTAGGGATAGGAACACTGAAGCTTTCTTT
>TRBD2|TRBV29-1|TRBJ2-3|.
CSVETRTSGLRPQYF
TGCAGCGTTGAAACCCGGACTAGCGGACTTCGTCCGCAGTATTTT
>.|TRBV7-8|TRBJ1-2|.
CASSTYREIFYGYTF
TGTGCCAGCAGCACATACAGGGAAATATTCTATGGCTACACCTTC
>.|TRBV11-3|TRBJ2-1|medium-sized
CASSFLTVLVF
TGTGCCAGCAGCTTTCTGACGGTATTGGTCTTC
>.|TRBV11-2|TRBJ2-7|.
CANSLAPGAYEQYF
TGTGCCAACAGTTTAGCCCCAGGGGCTTACGAGCAGTACTTC
>.|TRBV28|TRBJ2-5|many
CASSPATRTQYF
TGTGCCAGCAGTCCCGCGACGAGGACCCAGTACTTC
>.|TRBV7-8|TRBJ2-1|.
CASSLVAVGLRNWFF
TGTGCCAGCAGCTTAGTAGCGGTGGGGCTTAGAAACTGGTTCTTC
>.|TRBV5-1|TRBJ1-1|many
CASSLEGNTEAFF
TGCGCCAGCAGCTTGGAGGGGAACACTGAAGCTTTCTTT
>.|TRBV11-2|TRBJ2-7|.
CACSLVSKSYEQYF
TGTGCCTGCAGCTTAGTCTCAAAGTCCTACGAGCAGTATTTC
>.|TRBV20-1|TRBJ1-5|.
CSARDLGGGALEPQHF
TGCAGTGCTAGGGACCTGGGGGGGGGAGCTTTGGAGCCCCAGCATTTT
>.|TRBV7-9|TRBJ2-1|.
CANSLGESGRNEQFF
TGTGCCAACAGCTTAGGGGAGAGCGGCAGGAATGAGCAGTTCTTC
>.|TRBV6-2/TRBV6-3|TRBJ1-2|.
CAGNDRESRGYTF
TGTGCCGGCAACGACCGGGAGAGCAGGGGCTACACCTTC
>.|TRBV29-1|TRBJ2-3|once
CGADGGSDTQYF
TGCGGGGCCGACGGGGGATCAGATACGCAGTATTTT
>TRBD1|TRBV29-1|TRBJ2-5|.
CSVERWGQGTQYF
TGTAGCGTTGAGCGCTGGGGACAGGGGACCCAGTACTTC
>.|TRBV7-3|TRBJ2-3|.
CASSLTEVVSTDTQYF
TGTGCCAGCAGCTTAACTGAAGTGGTCAGCACAGATACGCAGTATTTT
>TRBD1|TRBV5-5|TRBJ2-7|.
CVSKSGTDSHEQYF
TGTGTCAGCAAGTCCGGGACAGACTCCCACGAGCAGTACTTC
>.|TRBV29-1|TRBJ1-2|.
CRVLRRVQGGGYTF
TGTAGGGTTTTAAGGAGGGTACAGGGCGGCGGCTACACCTTC
>TRBD2|TRBV28|TRBJ2-1|.
CANSPHPSGGYYEQFF
TGTGCCAACAGTCCCCATCCTAGCGGGGGGTACTATGAGCAGTTCTTC
>.|TRBV6-5|TRBJ1-1|.
CASNNGPVQEAFF
TGTGCCAGCAATAATGGGCCAGTTCAAGAAGCCTTCTTT
>TRBD2|TRBV5-1|TRBJ2-1|few
CASSFSGGLYNEQFF
TGCGCCAGCAGCTTTAGCGGGGGTTTATACAATGAGCAGTTCTTC
>.|TRBV6-5|TRBJ1-1|large
CASRPLNRPEAFF
TGTGCCAGCAGACCCCTTAACAGGCCTGAAGCTTTCTTT
>.|TRBV10-2|TRBJ1-5|.
CASGEFGDRPQHF
TGCGCCAGCGGTGAGTTTGGGGATCGGCCCCAGCATTTT
>.|TRBV20-1|TRBJ1-2|.
CSAWSGAWGYTF
TGCAGTGCGTGGTCGGGAGCCTGGGGCTACACCTTC
>TRBD1|TRBV29-1|TRBJ2-7|.
CSVGTAGTGITF
TGCAGCGTTGGGACAGCCGGGACAGGGATTACTTTC
>.|TRBV30|TRBJ1-2|.
CAWSAGLMELYGYTF
TGTGCCTGGAGTGCTGGGCTGATGGAACTCTATGGCTACACCTTC
>TRBD2|TRBV20-1|TRBJ2-3|.
CSARDPRTSGADTQYF
TGCAGTGCTAGAGATCCCCGGACTAGCGGCGCAGATACGCAGTATTTT
>TRBD2|TRBV11-2|TRBJ2-1|few
CTSSTRTSGNEQFF
TGTACCAGCAGCACCCGGACTAGCGGAAATGAGCAGTTCTTC
>.|TRBV4-2|TRBJ2-2|many
CASSQVRTLAGELFF
TGTGCCAGCAGCCAAGTACGGACTTTGGCCGGGGAGCTGTTTTTT
>TRBD1|TRBV11-2|TRBJ1-2|.
CTSSQYRTGLRGYTF
TGTACCAGCAGCCAATACAGGACAGGACTGAGAGGCTACACCTTC
>.|TRBV5-1|TRBJ2-7|once
CASSRTHGGYEKYF
TGCGCCAGCTCCCGGACCCATGGGGGATACGAGAAGTACTTC
>.|TRBV10-2|TRBJ2-6|many
CASSFSGANVLTF
TGCGCCAGCAGTTTTTCCGGGGCCAACGTCCTGACTTTC
>.|TRBV4-1|TRBJ2-7|.
CDSSQVFLAGETYEQYF
TGCGACAGCAGCCAAGTATTCTTAGCTGGAGAAACCTACGAGCAGTACTTC
>.|TRBV29-1|TRBJ1-5|many
CSVILTGGSNQPQHF
TGCAGCGTTATCCTAACCGGGGGGAGCAATCAGCCCCAGCATTTT
>.|TRBV29-1|TRBJ2-1|.
CIVERTLHNEQFF
TGCATCGTAGAGCGTACACTTCACAATGAGCAGTTCTTC
>TRBD1|TRBV4-1|TRBJ1-6|many
CASSLRDSLPNSPLHF
TGCGCCAGCAGCCTCCGGGACAGTCTACCCAATTCACCCCTCCACTTT
>.|TRBV6-5|TRBJ1-5|many
CASSYTTGADQPQHF
TGTGCCAGCAGTTACACCACGGGAGCCGATCAGCCCCAGCATTTT
>TRBD2|TRBV11-2|TRBJ2-1|.
CANGLGTSYNAQFF
TGTGCCAACGGCTTAGGGACTAGCTACAATGCGCAGTTCTTC
>.|TRBV11-2|TRBJ2-7|.
CASSRGTGGAYEQYF
TGTGCCAGCAGCAGAGGGACTGGCGGTGCCTACGAGCAGTACTTC
>TRBD1|TRBV15|TRBJ2-7|.
CATSRGTGDSSYEQYF
TGTGCCACCAGCAGAGGGACAGGGGACTCCTCCTACGAGCAGTACTTC
>.|TRBV28|TRBJ2-1|many
CASSLSPGPMNNEQFF
TGTGCCAGCAGTTTATCTCCGGGACCCATGAACAATGAGCAGTTCTTC
>.|TRBV6-1|TRBJ2-7|.
CASSGLRVLFYEQYF
TGTGCCAGCAGTGGCCTCAGAGTTCTCTTCTACGAACAGTACTTC
>.|TRBV20-1|TRBJ1-6|.
CSVKVRNSPLHF
TGCAGTGTGAAGGTTAGGAATTCACCCCTCCACTTT
>.|TRBV14|TRBJ1-1|many
CASSQLLGGTEAFF
TGTGCCAGCAGCCAACTCTTAGGGGGCACTGAAGCTTTCTTT
>TRBD1|TRBV10-3|TRBJ2-5|once
CAIRGTGAGETQYF
TGTGCCATCAGGGGGACAGGGGCTGGAGAGACCCAGTACTTC
>TRBD1|TRBV4-1|TRBJ2-7|many
CASSQGPGGGYEQYF
TGCGCCAGCAGCCAAGGCCCAGGGGGCGGCTACGAGCAGTACTTC
>TRBD2|TRBV12-3/TRBV12-4|TRBJ2-3|.
CATSGGQSGIDTGTQYF
TGTGCCACCAGTGGAGGTCAGAGCGGGATTGACACAGGTACGCAGTATTTT
>TRBD1|TRBV29-1|TRBJ2-3|.
CGAGTGSPDTQYF
TGCGGCGCCGGGACAGGGTCCCCAGATACGCAGTACTTT
>.|TRBV29-1|TRBJ2-7|many
CSVVVGGPNYEQYF
TGCAGCGTTGTCGTGGGGGGACCCAACTACGAGCAGTACTTC
>TRBD1|TRBV28|TRBJ2-3|many
CASSPRGLPPHTDTQYF
TGTGCCAGCAGTCCGAGGGGGCTCCCCCCTCACACAGATACGCAGTATTTT
>.|TRBV4-2|TRBJ1-5|.
CANSQAAPSNQPQHF
TGTGCCAACAGCCAAGCGGCACCTAGCAATCAGCCCCAACATTTT
>TRBD2|TRBV29-1|TRBJ2-7|.
CSVGGLGGVSSYEQYF
TGCAGCGTTGGGGGTTTGGGGGGGGTTTCTTCGTATGAGCAGTACTTC
>.|TRBV7-9|TRBJ1-1|many
CASSTIFRGDEAFF
TGTGCCAGCAGCACTATATTTAGGGGGGATGAAGCTTTCTTT
>.|TRBV28|TRBJ2-5|.
CASSSGLGVDPESQYF
TGTGCCAGCAGTTCCGGCCTGGGAGTGGACCCAGAGTCCCAGTACTTC
>.|TRBV11-2|TRBJ2-5|.
CASSLRTEIQYF
TGTGCCAGTAGCTTACGAACAGAGATCCAGTATTTC
>TRBD2|TRBV10-1|TRBJ2-7|.
CASSGQDATSGRAWYEHYF
TGCGCCAGCAGCGGACAGGACGCGACTAGCGGGAGGGCCTGGTACGAGCATTACTTC
>.|TRBV4-1|TRBJ2-2|many
CASSLPLIGRTNTGELFF
TGCGCCAGCAGCCTCCCCTTAATCGGACGTACGAACACCGGGGAGCTGTTTTTT
>TRBD1|TRBV11-1|TRBJ1-1|.
CASRKQGAAFEVFF
TGTGCCAGCAGAAAACAGGGGGCCGCTTTTGAAGTTTTCTTT